The rows below give T cell receptor beta chains drawn from one sample of a study of Graves' ophthalmopathy and Graves' hyperthyroidism. TCRdb reanalysed the multiplex PCR reads using MiXCR and keeps one entry per CDR3 protein. The top ten hold 9% to 15% of the sample, which has roughly 300,000 distinct CDR3 sequences, about a sixth seen once. The sample comprised peripheral blood. Source of these receptors: an adult man with Graves' ophthalmopathy. Both conserved end residues are part of each CDR3. The order of the fields is clone size, J gene, D gene, V gene, CDR3 DNA, CDR3 protein. D genes are given only for firm matches. Clone size is given for some rows only: seen once, a few or many times, or a class if the clone is expanded.

clone size: many; J gene: TRBJ1-2; D gene: TRBD1; V gene: TRBV6-2/TRBV6-3; CDR3 DNA: TGTGCCAGCAGGACCGGGACAGCTAGTTCCCAGGGCTACACCTTC; CDR3 protein: CASRTGTASSQGYTF
clone size: few; J gene: TRBJ2-2; D gene: .; V gene: TRBV11-2; CDR3 DNA: TGTGCCAGCAGCCCCGTATGGGACAATGCCGTAACGAACACCGGGGAGCTGTCTTTT; CDR3 protein: CASSPVWDNAVTNTGELSF
clone size: many; J gene: TRBJ1-1; D gene: TRBD1; V gene: TRBV20-1; CDR3 DNA: TGCAGTGCTCTGACAGGGGCGCGCACTGAAGCTTTCTTT; CDR3 protein: CSALTGARTEAFF
clone size: many; J gene: TRBJ1-6; D gene: TRBD1; V gene: TRBV6-1; CDR3 DNA: TGTGCCAGCAGTAATTCTCGGGGACAGTATAATTCACCCCTCCACTTT; CDR3 protein: CASSNSRGQYNSPLHF
clone size: many; J gene: TRBJ2-2; D gene: .; V gene: TRBV11-2; CDR3 DNA: TGTGCCAGCAGCTTGAGGGGGGGAACCGGGGAGCTGTTTTTT; CDR3 protein: CASSLRGGTGELFF
clone size: many; J gene: TRBJ1-5; D gene: .; V gene: TRBV6-1; CDR3 DNA: TGTGCCAGCAGTGAAGCCCCGGGCAGCAATCAGCCCCAGCATTTT; CDR3 protein: CASSEAPGSNQPQHF
clone size: many; J gene: TRBJ1-1; D gene: TRBD1; V gene: TRBV12-3/TRBV12-4; CDR3 DNA: TGTGCCAGCAGATCGGGACAGCAGACCACTGAAGCTTTCTTT; CDR3 protein: CASRSGQQTTEAFF
clone size: many; J gene: TRBJ1-1; D gene: .; V gene: TRBV30; CDR3 DNA: TGTGCCTGGACCCCCAGGGTGAACACTGAAGCTTTCTTT; CDR3 protein: CAWTPRVNTEAFF
clone size: many; J gene: TRBJ2-7; D gene: .; V gene: TRBV20-1; CDR3 DNA: TGCAGTGCTAGAGAAAGCGGCAGGACCGAGCAGTACTTC; CDR3 protein: CSARESGRTEQYF
clone size: many; J gene: TRBJ1-5; D gene: .; V gene: TRBV6-1; CDR3 DNA: TGTGCCAGCAGTGAGGTGGAACTTAGCAATCAGCCCCAGCATTTT; CDR3 protein: CASSEVELSNQPQHF
clone size: .; J gene: TRBJ2-7; D gene: .; V gene: TRBV6-5; CDR3 DNA: TGTGCCAGCAGTTATGGGTCGGGGAGGCTGTACGAGCAGTACTTC; CDR3 protein: CASSYGSGRLYEQYF
clone size: many; J gene: TRBJ2-5; D gene: .; V gene: TRBV2; CDR3 DNA: TGTGCCAGCAGTGAACCCAGGGACCGCCGGGCTGGAGACTTC; CDR3 protein: CASSEPRDRRAGDF
clone size: many; J gene: TRBJ2-5; D gene: .; V gene: TRBV3-1; CDR3 DNA: TGTGCCAGCAGCCAAGACTACCGGGAACAAGAGACCCAGTACTTC; CDR3 protein: CASSQDYREQETQYF
clone size: many; J gene: TRBJ2-7; D gene: TRBD2; V gene: TRBV5-1; CDR3 DNA: TGCGCCAGCAGCTTTGGTCTCCTAGCGGGAGATCTTTTCGAGCAGTACTTC; CDR3 protein: CASSFGLLAGDLFEQYF
clone size: many; J gene: TRBJ1-2; D gene: .; V gene: TRBV12-3/TRBV12-4; CDR3 DNA: TGTGCCAGCAGTCCGATTGGCTATGGCTACACCTTC; CDR3 protein: CASSPIGYGYTF
clone size: many; J gene: TRBJ1-2; D gene: .; V gene: TRBV24-1; CDR3 DNA: TGTGCCACCAGTGATTTGACTAGACACCCGCGGGGAAACTATGGCTACACCTTC; CDR3 protein: CATSDLTRHPRGNYGYTF
clone size: few; J gene: TRBJ2-7; D gene: TRBD2; V gene: TRBV6-5; CDR3 DNA: TGTGCCAGCAGTTATACTAGCGGGGGGGCTGTTACAGCGACTGCTACCGGGCAGTACTTC; CDR3 protein: CASSYTSGGAVTATATGQYF
clone size: many; J gene: TRBJ2-7; D gene: .; V gene: TRBV6-2/TRBV6-3; CDR3 DNA: TGTGCCAGCAGTTACTCGACACGCGAGCAGTACTTC; CDR3 protein: CASSYSTREQYF
clone size: many; J gene: TRBJ1-1; D gene: .; V gene: TRBV29-1; CDR3 DNA: TGCAGCGTTGCGGGTAAGGCAGCGGCAGGGGCGAAAGTCGGTCTGGGCACTGAAGCTTTCTTT; CDR3 protein: CSVAGKAAAGAKVGLGTEAFF
clone size: many; J gene: TRBJ2-5; D gene: .; V gene: TRBV20-1; CDR3 DNA: TGCAGTGCAGGGACCCGCCTAGAGACCCAGTACTTC; CDR3 protein: CSAGTRLETQYF
clone size: .; J gene: TRBJ2-7; D gene: TRBD2; V gene: TRBV28; CDR3 DNA: TGTGCCAGCAGCCGTGGCGGGGCTAGCGGGAAAGAGCAGTACTTC; CDR3 protein: CASSRGGASGKEQYF
clone size: once; J gene: TRBJ1-2; D gene: TRBD1; V gene: TRBV27; CDR3 DNA: TGTGCCAGCAGACCTACAGGGGGCGCAAGCTATGGCTACACCTTC; CDR3 protein: CASRPTGGASYGYTF
clone size: many; J gene: TRBJ1-1; D gene: .; V gene: TRBV6-2/TRBV6-3; CDR3 DNA: TGTGCCAGCACCGGGGGGGAGTTAGAGAACACTGAAGCTTTCTTT; CDR3 protein: CASTGGELENTEAFF
clone size: many; J gene: TRBJ1-1; D gene: .; V gene: TRBV19; CDR3 DNA: TGTGCCAGTAGTATGGCCGTTTGGGAGAGAAACACTGAAGCTTTCTTT; CDR3 protein: CASSMAVWERNTEAFF
clone size: few; J gene: TRBJ1-2; D gene: .; V gene: TRBV30; CDR3 DNA: TGTGCCTGGAGTGACCGACGGACCGTCTATGGCTACACCTTC; CDR3 protein: CAWSDRRTVYGYTF
clone size: many; J gene: TRBJ1-2; D gene: .; V gene: TRBV12-3/TRBV12-4; CDR3 DNA: TGTGCCAGCAGTTTGGCCAGGGGATGGGATGGCTACACCTTC; CDR3 protein: CASSLARGWDGYTF
clone size: .; J gene: TRBJ1-6; D gene: .; V gene: TRBV6-5; CDR3 DNA: TGTGCCAGCAGTTCCGGGGACGGGCGTAATTCACCCCTCCACTTT; CDR3 protein: CASSSGDGRNSPLHF
clone size: many; J gene: TRBJ2-5; D gene: .; V gene: TRBV7-8; CDR3 DNA: TGTGCCAGCAGCCCCTTGGCAGACCAAGAGACCCAGTACTTC; CDR3 protein: CASSPLADQETQYF
clone size: many; J gene: TRBJ1-1; D gene: .; V gene: TRBV27; CDR3 DNA: TGTGCCAGCAATTTTGGACAGCTGAACACTGAAGCTTTCTTT; CDR3 protein: CASNFGQLNTEAFF
clone size: once; J gene: TRBJ2-2; D gene: .; V gene: TRBV6-2/TRBV6-3; CDR3 DNA: TGTGCCAGCAGTTACTTCAGCACCGGGGAGCTGTTTTTT; CDR3 protein: CASSYFSTGELFF
clone size: many; J gene: TRBJ1-2; D gene: .; V gene: TRBV20-1; CDR3 DNA: TGCAGTGCAGAGGGGGGAAAGGATGGCTACACCTTC; CDR3 protein: CSAEGGKDGYTF
clone size: many; J gene: TRBJ2-5; D gene: .; V gene: TRBV27; CDR3 DNA: TGTGCCAGCAGTCAGCATGGTCGCAGACAAGAGACCCAGTACTTC; CDR3 protein: CASSQHGRRQETQYF
clone size: many; J gene: TRBJ2-7; D gene: .; V gene: TRBV29-1; CDR3 DNA: TGCAGCGTTGTGGGGCAGAGCGAAATTTACGAGCAGTACTTC; CDR3 protein: CSVVGQSEIYEQYF
clone size: many; J gene: TRBJ2-5; D gene: TRBD1; V gene: TRBV19; CDR3 DNA: TGTGCCAGTAGTATCGCCTTGACAGGGGCCGGCCAAGAGACCCAGTACTTC; CDR3 protein: CASSIALTGAGQETQYF
clone size: many; J gene: TRBJ1-6; D gene: .; V gene: TRBV4-1; CDR3 DNA: TGCGCCAGCAGCTCGGGTCCTTCCCATTCACCCCTCCACTTT; CDR3 protein: CASSSGPSHSPLHF
clone size: .; J gene: TRBJ1-1; D gene: .; V gene: TRBV7-3; CDR3 DNA: TGTGCCAGCAGCAAAGCCGGGGGCAATGAAGCTTTCTTT; CDR3 protein: CASSKAGGNEAFF
clone size: many; J gene: TRBJ1-5; D gene: TRBD1; V gene: TRBV6-1; CDR3 DNA: TGTGCCTGCCGGGACAGTAAGCCCCAGCATTTT; CDR3 protein: CACRDSKPQHF
clone size: many; J gene: TRBJ2-5; D gene: TRBD1; V gene: TRBV20-1; CDR3 DNA: TGCAGTGCTAGAAGGGACAGGGTGCGGCGTTCGGAGACCCAGTACTTC; CDR3 protein: CSARRDRVRRSETQYF
clone size: many; J gene: TRBJ2-3; D gene: TRBD2; V gene: TRBV2; CDR3 DNA: TGTGCCAGCCTAGCGGGAGGGCGCACAGATACGCAGTATTTT; CDR3 protein: CASLAGGRTDTQYF
clone size: many; J gene: TRBJ2-7; D gene: TRBD1; V gene: TRBV7-6; CDR3 DNA: TGTGCCAGCAGCCCACTACCGGGACAGAGACCCGAGCAGTACTTC; CDR3 protein: CASSPLPGQRPEQYF
clone size: many; J gene: TRBJ2-7; D gene: TRBD2; V gene: TRBV7-9; CDR3 DNA: TGTGCCAGCAGCTTAGAAAGACTAGCGAAGGGACACGAGCAGTACTTC; CDR3 protein: CASSLERLAKGHEQYF